This TCR beta chain was identified during a study of T cells in Graves' hyperthyroidism and ophthalmopathy. This clonotype was observed a few times. The target antigen is unknown. Since a much larger clone is just one base distant, this may be a read error. Study results and caveats: A 13 V-J signature model discriminated ophthalmopathy versus stable hyperthyroidism.

Germline CDR1 reads LGHDT; CDR2 reads YNNKEL (reference sequence). This CDR3 comprises 14 residues. Template material for amplifying TCR beta CDR3 regions consisted of RNA transcripts. TCR CDR3 underwent first-round RT-PCR with the HTBI primer set. From the multiplex PCR reads, TCRdb called clonotypes with MiXCR, one entry per CDR3 protein. The sample yields around 420,000 distinct CDR3 sequences, approximately 14% seen once. The chain recombines TRBV3-1 with TRBJ2-7, with 12 nucleotides matching TRBD1. This clonotype was sampled from a woman between 18 and 29 years old with Graves' hyperthyroidism. The sequenced sample was blood. CDR3 DNA sequence: TGTGCCAGCAGTCCCGGGACAGGGGGCAACGAGCGGTACTTC. This gives the protein CASSPGTGGNERYF.